This T cell receptor beta chain was found in a study of T cell responses to AZD1222 COVID-19 vaccine. Generated by immunoSEQ multiplex PCR, the TCRdb table keeps only in-frame clones and is missing some. Of 150,000 to 180,000 clones in the sample, about nine tenths are singletons; the top ten hold around 3.1%. There are 13 residues in the CDR3. With V trimmed by 5 bases and J by 8 bases, 8 bases remained unmatched. Germline V gene lookup returns CDR1 SGHAT and CDR2 FQNNGV. This clonotype originated in an adult in good health. Here the sequenced sample was peripheral blood, taken on day 0 of AZD1222 vaccination. This chain joins TRBV11-2 and TRBJ2-7, with TRBD1 matching 8 bases. CDR3 bases: TGTGCCAGCAGCACCCAGGGGGCAGCGAAGCAGTACTTC. Translating gives CASSTQGAAKQYF.